This passage covers 2 T cell receptor beta chains from one sample sequenced in a study of blood T cell repertoires in COVID-19. The method was immunoSEQ multiplex PCR; TCRdb's version includes in-frame clones alone and lacks a portion of them. The table has 200,000 to 250,000 clones, 75% to 90% seen once. Sequenced: PBMCs or T cells enriched from blood (not recorded which). The receptors here all came from a woman aged 25-40 years who had been exposed to COVID-19.

The chain is built from TRBV27 and TRBJ2-6; D possibly corresponds to TRBD1 (5 bases). Trimming cost V 5 bases and J 1 base, with 18 bases left between them. Per germline, CDR1 MNHEY and CDR2 SMNVEV (reference sequence). This CDR3 has 18 residues. The CDR3 is CASSPYLRAWSGANVLTF. The CDR3 DNA reads TGTGCCAGCAGTCCCTACCTCAGGGCGTGGTCTGGGGCCAACGTCCTGACTTTC. The whole variable domain, remainder taken from reference TRBV27 and TRBJ2-6, is EAQVTQNPRYLITVTGKKLTVTCSQNMNHEYMSWYRQDPGLGLRQIYYSMNVEVTDKGDVPEGYKVSRKEKRNFPLILESPSPNQTSLYFCASSPYLRAWSGANVLTFGAGSRLTVL.

The chain uses TRBV2 and TRBJ2-2; 7 nucleotides align to TRBD1. Germline V gives CDR1 SNHLY, CDR2 FYNNEI. The J segment lost 1 base and the V segment lost 6 bases, leaving 2 bases of the junction unmatched. CDR3 size: 14 residues. The CDR3 loop reads CASSRDRNTGELFF. In DNA, the CDR3 is TGTGCCAGCAGCCGGGACAGGAACACCGGGGAGCTGTTTTTT.